This T cell receptor beta chain was sequenced for a study of CD8+ T cells in alopecia areata (dated by TCRdb to between 2017 and 2018). For the study in its entirety: Treated patients were enrolled in an open-label pilot trial of oral tofacitinib, 5 to 10 mg twice daily, for moderate-to-severe alopecia areata. Tofacitinib was given for 6 to 18 months, followed by 6 months of follow-up off drug to assess delayed response and recurrence. Disease severity in treated patients was measured with the SALT score, which quantifies the percentage of affected scalp surface area. In both human patients and the C3H/HeJ mouse model, the study applied high-throughput TCRbeta sequencing to look at T cell clonal expansion in alopecia areata. Human TCRbeta sequencing covered scalp tissue and sorted CD4+ and CD8+ peripheral blood T cells from patchy and totalis/universalis alopecia areata patients and healthy controls. Biopsies were taken from tofacitinib-treated patients at baseline and at 4 and 24 weeks of treatment, and a later scalp biopsy was taken in several of the tofacitinib-treated patients. Scalp clonality was compared across normal scalp (n=4), patchy alopecia areata scalp (n=8), and alopecia totalis/universalis scalp (n=8). RNA came from the PAXgene miRNA kit for fixed scalp, the miRNeasy kit for PBMCs, and the RNeasy kit for mouse skin. TCRbeta CDR3 regions were amplified by immunoSEQ multiplex PCR using 35 Vbeta forward and 13 Jbeta reverse primers.

With respect to this clone: Its recognized antigen is unknown. Base-call qualities are not available, and no considerably larger clone is one nucleotide away.

Libraries were prepared through the immunoSEQ multiplex PCR assay. For TCR sequencing, RNA was extracted from every sample and reverse transcribed into cDNA to serve as template. SuperScript III was used for first-strand cDNA synthesis, primed with a 2:1 mix of oligo-dT and random hexamers. Amplification bias was assessed with a synthetic immune receptor repertoire, and residual bias was removed computationally. In the original analysis: Raw reads were preprocessed to remove errors, and CDR3 was defined by IMGT conventions from the conserved cysteine to phenylalanine. To get clonality, Shannon entropy was normalized by log2 of the number of productive unique TCRs and the result was subtracted from 1. Whether scalp clones were CD4 or CD8 was inferred by matching scalp TCRbeta sequences against CD4 and CD8 repertoires sorted from blood. In its TCRdb copy, this immuneACCESS table keeps in-frame sequences only and misses some clones. Where compared with another copy, unresolved V genes explain less than half of these, and the others have no known cause. The V and J calls and the clone size are those of that table, but D and trimming were determined from the DNA. The sample records fewer than 250,000 clones, 50% to 75% of which are singletons. Clones ranked in the top ten supply 3.5% to 5% of the sample.

Summary of the overall study and its limitations: Because the treated cohort was small and had just a single nonresponder, larger studies are needed to establish links between baseline CD8+ expansion and response. TCR sequences shared between patients were less clear than in mice, possibly partly because of HLA diversity in the patient population. Unlike mouse skin, which is dominated by gammadelta T cells, normal human skin has resident alphabeta T cells that are also sequenced, and this complicates analysis of the scalp TCR repertoire. Tofacitinib significantly decreased scalp clonality and the number of expanded CD8+ clones among the top 100 scalp clones. During tofacitinib treatment, many expanded lesional clones remained in scalp and blood, and this persistence may partly explain relapse after treatment is stopped. Compared with normal scalp, lesional scalp had higher clonality and more expanded CD8+ clones, particularly in alopecia totalis/universalis, a pattern that suggests antigenic drive.

In light of the paper, this sample's time point label describes: less than five weeks on oral tofacitinib. Sample treatment or condition, as interpreted from the label and publication: oral pan-JAK inhibitor, 5-10 mg twice daily. From alopecia areata patients, peripheral blood was collected along with lesional scalp punch biopsies. PBMCs were isolated by density centrifugation and stained for CD3, CD4 and CD8, and CD4+ and CD8+ T cells were sorted on a FACSAria. V lost 1 base and J lost 4 bases; the stretch between them is 12 bases long. CDR3 length: 15 amino acids, cysteine to phenylalanine. Solely the CDR3 DNA is kept, with 45 bases framed from the first base. For CDR1 and CDR2, the germline V gene lists SGDLS and YYNGEE.

Sequenced material: CD4+ T cells sorted from blood, taken at week 4, from a patient treated with tofacitinib. The V gene is TRBV9 and the J gene is TRBJ1-5, with TRBD1 as a weak D call on 6 bases. This clonotype was sampled from a human donor with alopecia areata. This receptor carries the CDR3 CASSVSDRPNQPQHF. The DNA sequence reads TGTGCCAGCAGCGTATCTGACAGGCCAAATCAGCCCCAGCATTTT. This CDR3, with the reference TRBV9 and TRBJ1-5 proteins standing in past its ends, gives the full variable domain DSGVTQTPKHLITATGQRVTLRCSPRSGDLSVYWYQQSLDQGLQFLIQYYNGEERAKGNILERFSAQQFPDLHSELNLSSLELGDSALYFCASSVSDRPNQPQHFGDGTRLSIL.